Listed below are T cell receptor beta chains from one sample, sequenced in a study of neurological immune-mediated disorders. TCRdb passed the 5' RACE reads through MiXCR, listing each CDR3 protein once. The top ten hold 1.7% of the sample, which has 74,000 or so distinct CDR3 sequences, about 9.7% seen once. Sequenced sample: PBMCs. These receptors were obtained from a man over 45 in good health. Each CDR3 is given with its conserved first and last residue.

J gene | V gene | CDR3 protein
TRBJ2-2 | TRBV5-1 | CASSLGTSNTGELFF
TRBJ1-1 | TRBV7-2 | CASSMDRGSTEAFF
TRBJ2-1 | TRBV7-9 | CARGGDRTHNEQFF
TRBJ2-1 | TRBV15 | CATSRDLWGGGFF
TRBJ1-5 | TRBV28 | CASTQVANSNQPQHF
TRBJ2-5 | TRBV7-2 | CASSFGTGNWGTQYF
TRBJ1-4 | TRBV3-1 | CASSPGGGATNEKLFF
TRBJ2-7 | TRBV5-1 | CASRLGVGSSYEQYF
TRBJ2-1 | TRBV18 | CASSPLSGTGNEQFF
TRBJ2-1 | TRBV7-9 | CATRGGENEQFF
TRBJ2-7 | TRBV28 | CASSLSASEYEQYF
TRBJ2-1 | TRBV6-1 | CASSESGGGPYNEQFF
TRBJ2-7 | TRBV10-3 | CAISPEEGYYEQYF
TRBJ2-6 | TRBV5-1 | CASSLDVQGISGANVLTF
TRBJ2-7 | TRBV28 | CASTVPGPYEQYF
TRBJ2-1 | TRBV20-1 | CSAGRQGVYNEQFF
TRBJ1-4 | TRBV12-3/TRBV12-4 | CATGSGSWRREKLFF
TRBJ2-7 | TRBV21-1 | CASSKARTSGYEQYF
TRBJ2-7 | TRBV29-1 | CSVAELVGHEQYF
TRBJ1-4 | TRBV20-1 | CSARDLREKLFF
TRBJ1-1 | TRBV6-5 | CASSPGQGFDTEAFF
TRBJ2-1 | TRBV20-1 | CSARQTSGRPNEQFF
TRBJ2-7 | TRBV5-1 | CASSLGTLTGEQYF
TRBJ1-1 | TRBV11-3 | CASSLGQGGSAEAFF
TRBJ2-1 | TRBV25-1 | CASSEYNEQFF
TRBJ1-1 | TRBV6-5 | CASSYGGRWTFF
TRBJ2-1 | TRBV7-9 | CASSPGAGTGASYNEQFF
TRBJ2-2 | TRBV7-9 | CASSLYLGDRGTGELFF
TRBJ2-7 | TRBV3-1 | CASSQGSAGDGYEQYF
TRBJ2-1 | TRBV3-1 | CASSQEGPTSSYNEQFF
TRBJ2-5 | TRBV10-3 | CAISDRDETQYF
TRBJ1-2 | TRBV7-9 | CASSLAGFDYGYTF
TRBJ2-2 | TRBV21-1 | CASEYHPGTSGRFRTGEMFF
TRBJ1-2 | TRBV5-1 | CASTFDTNYGYTF
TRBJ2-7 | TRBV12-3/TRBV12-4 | CASSFGQGAYKQYF
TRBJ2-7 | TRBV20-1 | CSALPDTSYEQYF
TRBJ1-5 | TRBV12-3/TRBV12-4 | CASSLGGGKNQPQHF
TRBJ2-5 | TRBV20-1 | CSALGLAGLETQYF
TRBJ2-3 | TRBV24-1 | CATGTYTDTQYF
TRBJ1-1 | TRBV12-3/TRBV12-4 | CASSGQGNTEAFF
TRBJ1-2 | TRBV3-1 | CASSEDKTNYGYTF
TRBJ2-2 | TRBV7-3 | CASSSRVSGELFF
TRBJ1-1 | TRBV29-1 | CSVYLVGGTEAFF
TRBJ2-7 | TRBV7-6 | CASSQDRTYEQYF
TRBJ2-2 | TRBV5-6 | CASSWNRDPSRDTGELFF
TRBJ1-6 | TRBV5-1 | CASSYDRGIGSLLHF
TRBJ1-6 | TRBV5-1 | CASSLEGQGGTPLHF
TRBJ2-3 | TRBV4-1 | CASSQGGNTDTQYF
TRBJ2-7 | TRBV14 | CASSQGASGSPYEQYF
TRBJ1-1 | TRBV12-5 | CASGATGARVAFF
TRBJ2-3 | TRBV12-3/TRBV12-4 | CASSSTTSGGADTQYF
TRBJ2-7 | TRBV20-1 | CSATGTDYEQYF
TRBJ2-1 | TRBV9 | CASSVGGLTYNEQFF
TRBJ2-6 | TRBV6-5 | CASRSSGSGANVLTF
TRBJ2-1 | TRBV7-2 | CASGPGLASNEQFF
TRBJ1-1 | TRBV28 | CASSPRRYGLEAFF
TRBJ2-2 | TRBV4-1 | CASSQDAGYHPAGELFF
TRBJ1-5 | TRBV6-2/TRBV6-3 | CASSYIQSNQPQHF
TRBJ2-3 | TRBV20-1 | CSASGASGSPGPQYF